This T cell receptor beta chain is from a study of T cell changes during pregnancy in multiple sclerosis. Trimming left V 4 bases short and J 4 bases short, with 12 bases between. Germline values: CDR1 SGDLS, CDR2 YYNGEE. The CDR3 totals 13 residues. Clones were sequenced by immunoSEQ multiplex PCR, and TCRdb holds only the in-frame ones, with some missing. The sample yields some 43,000 clones, about nine tenths seen once. The sequence was collected from a female donor in good health, enrolled as a control in a pregnancy study. The source material was peripheral blood, sampled in the first trimester of pregnancy. The gene calls are TRBV9 and TRBJ2-7; the D is unclear. CDR3 bases: TGTGCCAGCAGCTCAAACTTAGAATACGAGCAGTACTTC. It is translated as CASSSNLEYEQYF.